These 32 T cell receptor beta chains share one sample of origin, sequenced in a study of blood T cell repertoires in COVID-19. The table came from immunoSEQ multiplex PCR; TCRdb's copy has only in-frame clones and leaves some out. The data contain about 93,000 clones, around nine tenths of them singletons. Input material: peripheral blood. The source of these receptors is a man in his forties or fifties with acute or convalescent COVID-19.

The chain combines TRBV28 with TRBJ2-7; D possibly corresponds to TRBD1 (6 bases). Germline V gene data show CDR1 as MDHEN and CDR2 as SYDVKM. The length of the CDR3 is 13 residues. V shed 7 bases and J shed 0 bases, with 10 bases lying between them. CDR3 sequence: CASTRTASYEQYF. In nucleotides, the CDR3 is TGTGCCAGCACCCGGACAGCCTCCTACGAGCAGTACTTC. Based on the CDR3 plus reference TRBV28 and TRBJ2-7, the full variable domain is DVKVTQSSRYLVKRTGEKVFLECVQDMDHENMFWYRQDPGLGLRLIYFSYDVKMKEKGDIPEGYSVSREKKERFSLILESASTNQTSMYLCASTRTASYEQYFGPGTRLTVT.

In its sample, this clone was seen once. The J gene is TRBJ2-3, the V gene TRBV27; perhaps TRBD2 as D (7 bases). V lost 3 bases and J 6 bases, leaving 10 bases between the germline ends. Looked up from germline, CDR1 is MNHEY and CDR2 is SMNVEV (reference sequence). The CDR3 is 13 residues long. CDR3 DNA sequence: TGTGCCAGCAGTTTTGGGGGGGCGGATACGCAGTATTTT. It is translated as CASSFGGADTQYF.

This sequence joins TRBV4-1 and TRBJ2-2; D uncertain. Trimming stripped 2 bases from V and 1 base from J, with 2 bases between. Per germline, CDR1 MGHRA and CDR2 YSYEKL. The CDR3 is 13 amino acids. The CDR3 loop is CASSQLNTGELFF. DNA of the CDR3: TGCGCCAGCAGCCAACTGAACACCGGGGAGCTGTTTTTT.

The chain combines TRBV7-8 with TRBJ2-1, with D perhaps TRBD1 (5 bases). The germline V and J ends were trimmed by 3 bases and 0 bases, with 15 bases remaining between them. This CDR3 region has 17 residues. Germline CDR1 is SGHVS and CDR2 is FQNEAQ. In DNA form, the CDR3 reads TGTGCCAGCAGCTTCCAACAGGTGACGAGCTCCTACAATGAGCAGTTCTTC. It encodes CASSFQQVTSSYNEQFF.

The chain links TRBV15 to TRBJ1-4; weak D call: TRBD1 (5 bases). The length of the CDR3 is 14 residues. The germline V gene has CDR1 LNHNV and CDR2 YYDKDF (reference sequence). V was pared by 1 base and J by 15 bases, with 18 bases between. CDR3: CATSRGDHGTPVFF. The CDR3, as DNA: TGTGCCACCAGCAGAGGTGACCACGGGACTCCGGTGTTTTTT.

The chain links TRBV5-8 to TRBJ1-6, with TRBD1 identical over 8 bases. Germline CDR1 and CDR2: SGHTS and YDEGEE. The CDR3 consists of 20 residues. V gave up 0 bases and J gave up 1 base; unmatched junction bases: 12. The CDR3 DNA follows: TGTGCCAGCAGCTTGGGGTTTGGACAGGGATTATGGTCCTATAATTCACCCCTCCACTTT. This encodes CASSLGFGQGLWSYNSPLHF.

The genes are TRBV6-5 and TRBJ1-6, with 7 bases matching TRBD1. The CDR3 has 13 amino acids. The trim removed 6 bases at V and 10 bases at J, leaving 6 bases unmatched. CDR1 is MNHEY, CDR2 SVGAGI, per germline. The CDR3 reads CASSDQGESPLHF. For the CDR3, the DNA is TGTGCCAGCAGCGATCAGGGGGAGTCACCCCTCCACTTT.

The CDR3 DNA reads TGTGCCAGCAGCCAAAGACAGGGGTCCTACGAGCAGTACGTC. It codes for CASSQRQGSYEQYV. The chain carries TRBV5-4 and TRBJ2-7; 8 bases agree with TRBD1. Germline-derived CDR1 and CDR2 are SGHNT and YYREEE (reference sequence). J was trimmed by 1 base and V by 4 bases; bases with no gene match: 4. This CDR3 comprises 14 residues.

A word on this clone: The conserved closing phenylalanine or tryptophan is absent in this CDR3, likely reflecting a read error. The chain recombines TRBV2 with TRBJ1-2, with D possibly being TRBD1 (5 bases). The ends were cut back, 3 bases at V and 9 bases at J, with 23 bases in the middle. The CDR3 length is 16 residues. In germline, CDR1 is SNHLY, CDR2 FYNNEI. DNA for the CDR3: TGTGCCAGCAGTGACCCCAGACAGAGGTCGACTTATCGCTACACCCTC. Amino acid sequence: CASSDPRQRSTYRYTL.

The chain is built from TRBV7-3 and TRBJ2-1, with 10 bases lining up with TRBD1. CDR3 size: 16 residues. The V and J ends lost 1 base and 4 bases, in that order; junction bases with no gene match: 4. Germline V gives CDR1 SGHTA, CDR2 FQGTGA. In nucleotides, the CDR3 is TGTGCCAGCAGCTTAATGGGGACAGGGGTATACAATGAGCAGTTCTTC. It encodes CASSLMGTGVYNEQFF.

The gene calls are TRBV5-6 and TRBJ2-5; TRBD1 might be the D (6 bases). The germline V and J ends were trimmed by 0 bases and 5 bases, with 11 bases remaining between them. This CDR3 is 14 amino acids long. Germline V CDR1 and CDR2: SGHDT, YYEEEE. CDR3 bases: TGTGCCAGCAGCTTGGATTTGGGGGCGGAGACCCAGTACTTC. Protein: CASSLDLGAETQYF.

The chain is built from TRBV4-3 and TRBJ1-1, with D unclear. Germline V gene data show CDR1 as LGHNA and CDR2 as YSLEER. The CDR3 is 13 amino acids. V lost 2 bases, J lost 1 base, and 5 bases lay in between. This CDR3 is CASSQHRNTEAFF. The CDR3 DNA reads TGCGCCAGCAGCCAACACAGGAACACTGAAGCTTTCTTT.

The genes are TRBV9 and TRBJ1-1, with 10 bases fitting TRBD1. CDR3 size: 15 residues. J was trimmed by 4 bases and V by 4 bases; bases with no gene match: 7. Germline lookup yields CDR1 SGDLS and CDR2 YYNGEE. CDR3: CASSPRQGASTEAFF. The DNA for the CDR3 is TGTGCCAGCAGCCCCCGACAGGGGGCGAGCACTGAAGCTTTCTTT.

In DNA form, the CDR3 reads TGTGCCAGCAGCTTAGAGGGCTCGAGGGGGAATACGCAGTATTTT. It translates to CASSLEGSRGNTQYF. The chain uses TRBV7-2 and TRBJ2-3; perhaps TRBD1 as D (6 bases). Germline V gene data show CDR1 as SGHTA and CDR2 as FQGNSA. The CDR3 consists of 15 residues. V was shortened by 1 base and J by 7 bases, with 15 bases between the two germline ends.

This chain uses TRBV19 with TRBJ2-1, with TRBD2 matching over 7 bases. J gave up 5 bases and V 5 bases, and 18 bases lay outside the gene matches. The CDR3 runs 18 residues. Germline V gene sequence: CDR1 LNHDA, CDR2 SQIVND (reference sequence). Written as DNA, the CDR3 is TGTGCCAGTAGTCCCCTCCGGGGGAGGGCCTTAGCCGACAATGAGCAGTTCTTC. Protein sequence: CASSPLRGRALADNEQFF.

The CDR3, as DNA: TGTGCCAGCAGCTCGGGACTACTTAGCAATGAGCAGTTCTTC. Translating it yields CASSSGLLSNEQFF. The chain employs TRBV7-7 and TRBJ2-1; 7 bases are shared with TRBD2. Germline assignment: CDR1 SSHAT and CDR2 FNYEAQ (reference sequence). CDR3 length equals 14 residues. Trimming removed 4 bases from V and 6 bases from J; junction bases left unmatched: 6.

The chain has TRBV5-5 and TRBJ1-6; D gene unclear. The V and J ends lost 4 bases and 13 bases respectively, with 12 bases between them. The CDR3 consists of 12 residues. Looked up from germline, CDR1 is SGHKS and CDR2 is YYEKEE (reference sequence). The CDR3 nucleotides are TGTGCCAGCAGCCCTCAACGGGGTCCCCTCCACTTT. Its protein is CASSPQRGPLHF.

This clone was detected a few times. This sequence joins TRBV7-9 and TRBJ2-5; TRBD2 agrees at 13 bases. Germline loops: CDR1 SEHNR, CDR2 FQNEAQ (reference sequence). After removal of 5 bases from V and 5 bases from J, the junction contained 8 bases not matched to a gene. The CDR3 has 16 residues. CDR3 DNA sequence: TGTGCCAGCAGCCGTTTCGGGACTAGCGGGGAGGAGACCCAGTACTTC. This translates into CASSRFGTSGEETQYF.

This clone has only one observation. The chain recombines TRBV7-9 with TRBJ2-5; 9 bases match TRBD2. From germline, CDR1 is SEHNR and CDR2 FQNEAQ (reference sequence). This CDR3 contains 15 residues. V shed 5 bases and J 5 bases; nucleotides not matched to a gene: 9. CDR3 in DNA: TGTGCCAGCAGCGCACCGCTGGGACTAGCTGAGACCCAGTACTTC. Its translation: CASSAPLGLAETQYF.

CDR3 protein: CASRLQGAGYGYTF. CDR3 nucleotides: TGTGCCAGCAGGTTACAGGGGGCTGGCTATGGCTACACCTTC. This rearrangement joins TRBV28 to TRBJ1-2; 9 positions agree with TRBD1. There are 14 residues in the CDR3. V was clipped by 6 bases and J by 4 bases; unmatched bases: 6. Germline assignment: CDR1 MDHEN and CDR2 SYDVKM.

The chain recombines TRBV24-1 with TRBJ1-5, with 7 bases aligning to TRBD1. V dropped 3 bases and J dropped 7; count of bases not matched to a gene: 5. Germline lookup yields CDR1 KGHDR and CDR2 SFDVKD. The CDR3 runs to 14 residues. The CDR3 sequence is CATSDVQGSQPQHF. CDR3 DNA: TGTGCCACCAGTGATGTACAGGGGTCCCAGCCCCAGCATTTT.

The V call is TRBV5-5, the J call TRBJ1-6; 8 bases align to TRBD1. The junction had 7 bases not matched to a gene; V was cut back by 1 base and J by 10 bases. This CDR3 is built from 15 residues. Germline-derived CDR1 and CDR2 are SGHKS and YYEKEE (reference sequence). This CDR3 is CASSLQGAVESPLHF. The CDR3 region has the DNA TGTGCCAGCAGCTTGCAGGGGGCAGTGGAATCACCCCTCCACTTT.

This clone was detected many times. V usage is TRBV4-1 and J usage is TRBJ1-2; possibly TRBD1 for D (6 bases). Germline V lookup: CDR1 MGHRA, CDR2 YSYEKL. Trimming cost V 3 bases and J 8 bases, with 16 bases left between them. The CDR3 covers 14 residues. In DNA, the CDR3 is TGCGCCAGCAGCCAGGGGGGGCAGTTACCCGGCTACACCTTC. It translates to CASSQGGQLPGYTF.

The chain couples TRBV6-6 to TRBJ1-3, with a possible D match to TRBD1 (6 bases). Trimming left V 5 bases short and J 0 bases short, with 14 bases between. The CDR3 has 16 residues. CDR1 is MNHNY, CDR2 SVGAGI, per germline (reference sequence). The CDR3: CASSTRDTHSGNTIYF. The CDR3 nucleotides read TGTGCCAGCAGTACAAGGGACACCCACTCTGGAAACACCATATATTTT.

The rearrangement uses TRBV5-5 and TRBJ2-1, with a tentative D call TRBD1 (6 bases). CDR3 length: 15 amino acids. CDR1 SGHKS and CDR2 YYEKEE come from the germline V gene (reference sequence). Deletions cut 2 bases from V and 4 bases from J, with 13 bases between. The CDR3: CASSFRDKEYNEQFF. DNA for the CDR3: TGTGCCAGCAGCTTTAGGGACAAGGAGTACAATGAGCAGTTCTTC. The full variable domain, completed using reference TRBV5-5 and TRBJ2-1, is DAGVTQSPTHLIKTRGQQVTLRCSPISGHKSVSWYQQVLGQGPQFIFQYYEKEERGRGNFPDRFSARQFPNYSSELNVNALLLGDSALYLCASSFRDKEYNEQFFGPGTRLTVL.

CDR3 protein: CASSLVGGSYNEQFF. The DNA for the CDR3 is TGTGCCAGCAGCTTGGTGGGGGGCTCCTACAATGAGCAGTTCTTC. The J gene is TRBJ2-1, the V gene TRBV5-4, with D possibly being TRBD2 (6 bases). The V end lost 0 bases, the J end lost 0 bases, and 7 bases lay between the germline ends. Germline lookup yields CDR1 SGHNT and CDR2 YYREEE (reference sequence). This CDR3 region has 15 residues.

The chain links TRBV6-1 to TRBJ2-7, with D possibly TRBD1 on 5 matching bases. The germline V gene encodes CDR1 MNHNS and CDR2 SASEGT. The CDR3 sequence is 14 residues long. V was trimmed by 2 bases and J by 2 bases, leaving 10 bases between them. In DNA, the CDR3 is TGTGCCAGCAGTGAATTAGGGGTTCCCTACGAGCAGTACGTC. Amino acid sequence: CASSELGVPYEQYV.

The chain uses TRBV9 and TRBJ2-3, with a possible D match to TRBD2 (5 bases). CDR1 is SGDLS, CDR2 YYNGEE, per germline. CDR3 length equals 14 residues. Trimming cost V 3 bases and J 0 bases, with 8 bases left between them. This CDR3 reads CASSERGSTDTQYF. The DNA of the CDR3 is TGTGCCAGCAGCGAACGGGGTAGCACAGATACGCAGTATTTT.

The chain has TRBV19 and TRBJ2-3; a possible D gene is TRBD2 (6 bases). Germline CDR1 is LNHDA and CDR2 is SQIVND (reference sequence). This CDR3 region has 14 residues. The V end lost 4 bases, the J end lost 4 bases, and 12 bases lay between the germline ends. The CDR3 DNA reads as TGTGCCAGTAGTACTAGCGCCCTGGCAGATACGCAGTATTTT. Translated: CASSTSALADTQYF.

The chain couples TRBV10-3 to TRBJ1-4; TRBD1 agrees at 7 bases. V shed 7 bases, J shed 7 bases, and the junction held 6 bases outside the gene matches. Germline values: CDR1 ENHRY, CDR2 SYGVKD. The CDR3 is 13 amino acids. Here the CDR3 DNA reads TGTGCCATCACTCCAGGGGGAGGTGAAAAACTGTTTTTT. Translated, it gives CAITPGGGEKLFF.

This clone has a single count. CDR3 nucleotide sequence: TGTGCCAGCAGTTCGGACAGGGGGCGAGCCCAGTACTTC. Protein sequence: CASSSDRGRAQYF. The chain joins TRBV6-2 or TRBV6-3 to TRBJ2-5, with 11 bases identical to TRBD1. J was trimmed by 9 bases and V by 4 bases; bases with no gene match: 4. The CDR3 is made up of 13 amino acids. Per the germline V gene, CDR1 is MNHEY and CDR2 is SVGEGT.

The rearrangement uses TRBV6-2 or TRBV6-3 and TRBJ2-7, with TRBD1 as a possible D gene (6 bases). CDR1 is MNHEY and CDR2 is SVGEGT in the germline V gene. The CDR3 sequence is 14 residues long. V was shortened by 5 bases and J by 1 base, with 12 bases between the two germline ends. The CDR3 region is CASSPGHRSYEQYF. The CDR3 nucleotides are TGTGCCAGCAGTCCGGGACACAGGTCCTACGAGCAGTACTTC.